This T cell receptor beta chain was sequenced for a study of technical replicates of blood from a few donors. V was clipped by 3 bases and J by 5 bases; unmatched bases: 6. The CDR3 spans 15 residues. The V gene's germline CDR1 is MGHDK and CDR2 SYGVNS. The data were produced by immunoSEQ multiplex PCR, yet TCRdb's version contains in-frame clones alone and is incomplete. This sample has approximately 100,000 clones; about 94% occur once, and the top ten carry 0.23%. The specimen sequenced was T cells isolated from PBMCs. The sequence came from a human donor in good health. The genes are TRBV25-1 and TRBJ2-7, with 11 nucleotides matching TRBD1. The CDR3 nucleotides read TGTGCCAGCAGTGACCCGGACAGGGGGCGCGACGAGCAGTACTTC. The encoded protein is CASSDPDRGRDEQYF.